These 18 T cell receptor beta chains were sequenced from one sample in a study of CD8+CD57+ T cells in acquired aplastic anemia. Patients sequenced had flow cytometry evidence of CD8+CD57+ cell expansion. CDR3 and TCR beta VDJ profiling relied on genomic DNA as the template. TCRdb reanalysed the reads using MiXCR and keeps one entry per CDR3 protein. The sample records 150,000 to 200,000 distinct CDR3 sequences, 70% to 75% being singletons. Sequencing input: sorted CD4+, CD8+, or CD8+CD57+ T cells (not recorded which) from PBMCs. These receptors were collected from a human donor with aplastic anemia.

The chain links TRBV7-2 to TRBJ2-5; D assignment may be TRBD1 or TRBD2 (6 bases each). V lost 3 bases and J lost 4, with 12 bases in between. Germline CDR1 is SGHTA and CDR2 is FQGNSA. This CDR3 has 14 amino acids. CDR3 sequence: CASSLGGRVETQYF. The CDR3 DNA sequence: TGTGCCAGCAGCTTGGGGGGCCGGGTAGAGACCCAGTACTTC.

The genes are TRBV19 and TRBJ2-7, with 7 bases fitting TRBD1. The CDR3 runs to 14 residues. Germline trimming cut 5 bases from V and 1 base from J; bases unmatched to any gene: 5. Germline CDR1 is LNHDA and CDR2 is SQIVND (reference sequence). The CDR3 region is CASSFWDRSYEQYF. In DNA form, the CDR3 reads TGTGCCAGTAGTTTTTGGGACAGATCCTACGAGCAGTACTTC.

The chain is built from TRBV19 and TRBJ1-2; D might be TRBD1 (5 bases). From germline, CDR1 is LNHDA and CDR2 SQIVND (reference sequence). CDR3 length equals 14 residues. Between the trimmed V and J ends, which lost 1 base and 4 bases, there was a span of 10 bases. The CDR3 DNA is TGTGCCAGTAGTATAGCCGGGGGAAGCTATGGCTACACCTTC. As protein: CASSIAGGSYGYTF.

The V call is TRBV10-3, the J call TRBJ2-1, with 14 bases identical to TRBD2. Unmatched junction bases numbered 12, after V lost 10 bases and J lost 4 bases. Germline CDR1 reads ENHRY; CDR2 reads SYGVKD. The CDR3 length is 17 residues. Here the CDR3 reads CASSPWTSGRLYNEQFF. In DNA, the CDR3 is TGTGCCAGCTCACCCTGGACTAGCGGGAGGTTATACAATGAGCAGTTCTTC.

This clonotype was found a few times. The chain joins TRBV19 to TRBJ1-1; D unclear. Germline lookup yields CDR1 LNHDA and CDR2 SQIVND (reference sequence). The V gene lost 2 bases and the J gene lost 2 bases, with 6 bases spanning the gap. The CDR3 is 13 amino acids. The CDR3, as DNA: TGTGCCAGTAGTATATCGGGAAACACTGAAGCTTTCTTT. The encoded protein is CASSISGNTEAFF.

The CDR3 sequence: CSAGGTGDYEQYF. The CDR3, as DNA: TGCAGTGCTGGAGGGACAGGGGACTACGAGCAGTACTTC. The rearrangement uses TRBV20-1 and TRBJ2-7; 10 bases map to TRBD1. The J segment lost 3 bases and the V segment lost 5 bases, leaving 4 bases of the junction unmatched. The CDR3 has 13 amino acids. Germline V gene data show CDR1 as DFQATT and CDR2 as SNEGSKA (reference sequence).

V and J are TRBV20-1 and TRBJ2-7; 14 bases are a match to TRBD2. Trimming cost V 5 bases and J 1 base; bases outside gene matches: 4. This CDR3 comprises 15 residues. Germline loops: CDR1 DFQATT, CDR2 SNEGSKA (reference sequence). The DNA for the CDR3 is TGCAGTGCTGGGACTAGCGGGAGCGGTTCCTACGAGCAGTACTTC. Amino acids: CSAGTSGSGSYEQYF.

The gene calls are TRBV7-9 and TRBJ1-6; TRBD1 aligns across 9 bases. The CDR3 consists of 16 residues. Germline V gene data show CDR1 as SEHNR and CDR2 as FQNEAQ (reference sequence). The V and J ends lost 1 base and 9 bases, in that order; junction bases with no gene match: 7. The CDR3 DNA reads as TGTGCCAGCAGCTTAGTGGCCGGGACAGGGACTTCACCCCTCCACTTT. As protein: CASSLVAGTGTSPLHF.

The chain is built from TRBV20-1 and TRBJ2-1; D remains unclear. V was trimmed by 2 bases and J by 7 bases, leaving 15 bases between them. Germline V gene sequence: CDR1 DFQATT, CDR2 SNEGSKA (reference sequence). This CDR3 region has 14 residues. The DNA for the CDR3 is TGCAGTGCTAGAAGTGCCGAGTATGTGAATGAGCAGTTCTTC. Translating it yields CSARSAEYVNEQFF.

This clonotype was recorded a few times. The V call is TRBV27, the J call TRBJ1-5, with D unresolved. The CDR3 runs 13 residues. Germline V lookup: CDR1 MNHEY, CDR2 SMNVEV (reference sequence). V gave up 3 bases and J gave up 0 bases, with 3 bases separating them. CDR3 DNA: TGTGCCAGCAGTTTCAATAGCAATCAGCCCCAGCATTTT. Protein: CASSFNSNQPQHF.

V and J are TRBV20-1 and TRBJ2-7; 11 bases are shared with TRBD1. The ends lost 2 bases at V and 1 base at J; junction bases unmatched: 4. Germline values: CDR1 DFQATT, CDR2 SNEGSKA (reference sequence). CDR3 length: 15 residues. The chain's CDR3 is CSARPGQGASYEQYF. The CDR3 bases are TGCAGTGCTAGACCCGGACAGGGGGCATCCTACGAGCAGTACTTC.

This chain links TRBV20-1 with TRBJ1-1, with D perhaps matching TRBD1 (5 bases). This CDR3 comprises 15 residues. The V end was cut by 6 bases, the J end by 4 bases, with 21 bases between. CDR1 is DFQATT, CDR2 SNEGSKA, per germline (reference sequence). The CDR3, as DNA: TGCAGTGCAAGGACTAGCGGGGGGGTCGGCACTGAAGCTTTCTTT. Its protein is CSARTSGGVGTEAFF.

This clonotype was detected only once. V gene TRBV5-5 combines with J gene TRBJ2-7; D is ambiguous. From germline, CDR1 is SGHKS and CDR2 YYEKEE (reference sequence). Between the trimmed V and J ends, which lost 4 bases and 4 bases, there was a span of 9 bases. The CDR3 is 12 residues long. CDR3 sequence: CASSGSRYEQYF. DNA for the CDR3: TGTGCCAGCAGCGGAAGTAGATACGAGCAGTACTTC.

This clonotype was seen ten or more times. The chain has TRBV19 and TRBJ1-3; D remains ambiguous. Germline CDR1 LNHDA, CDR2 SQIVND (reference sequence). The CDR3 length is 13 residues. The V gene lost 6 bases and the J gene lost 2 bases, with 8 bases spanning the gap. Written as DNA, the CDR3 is TGTGCCAGTAGCCTTATGGCTGGAAACACCATATATTTT. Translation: CASSLMAGNTIYF. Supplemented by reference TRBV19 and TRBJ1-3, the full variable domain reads DGGITQSPKYLFRKEGQNVTLSCEQNLNHDAMYWYRQDPGQGLRLIYYSQIVNDFQKGDIAEGYSVSREKKESFPLTVTSAQKNPTAFYLCASSLMAGNTIYFGEGSWLTVV.

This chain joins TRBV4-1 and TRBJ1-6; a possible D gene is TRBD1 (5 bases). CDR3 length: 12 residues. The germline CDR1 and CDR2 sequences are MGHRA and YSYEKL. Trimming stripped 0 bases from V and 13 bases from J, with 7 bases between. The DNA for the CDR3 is TGCGCCAGCAGCCAAGAAGCAGGGCCCCTCCACTTT. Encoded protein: CASSQEAGPLHF.

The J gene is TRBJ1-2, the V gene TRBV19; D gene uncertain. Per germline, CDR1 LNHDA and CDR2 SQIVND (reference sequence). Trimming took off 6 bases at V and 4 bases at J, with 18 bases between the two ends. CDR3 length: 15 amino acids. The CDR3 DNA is TGTGCCAGTAGCCGGATCGAGCTCGAGGCCTATGGCTACACCTTC. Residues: CASSRIELEAYGYTF.

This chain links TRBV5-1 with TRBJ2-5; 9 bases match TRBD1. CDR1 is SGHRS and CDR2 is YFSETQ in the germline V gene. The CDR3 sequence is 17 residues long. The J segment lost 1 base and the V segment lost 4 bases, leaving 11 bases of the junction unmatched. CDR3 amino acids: CASSLNAGQGGQETQYF. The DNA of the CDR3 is TGCGCCAGCAGCCTAAACGCGGGACAGGGTGGCCAAGAGACCCAGTACTTC.

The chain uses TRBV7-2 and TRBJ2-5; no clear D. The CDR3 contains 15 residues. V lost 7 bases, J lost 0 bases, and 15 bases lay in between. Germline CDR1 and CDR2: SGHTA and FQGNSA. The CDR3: CASTALSEYQETQYF. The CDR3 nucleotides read TGTGCCAGCACCGCACTGTCAGAGTACCAAGAGACCCAGTACTTC.